The 3 T cell receptor beta chains below come from one sample, sequenced in a study of cytomegalovirus exposure and HLA in healthy donors. It was with 60 Vbeta and 13 Jbeta primers that the PCR ran. Sequenced by immunoSEQ multiplex PCR; TCRdb stores in-frame clones only, minus some. The sample contains some 210,000 clones, about three quarters of which appear only once. Sequenced material: PBMCs. The receptors come from a woman aged 25 to 39 in good health and CMV-seropositive.

The chain combines TRBV30 with TRBJ1-5; 10 nucleotides line up with TRBD1. V was clipped by 0 bases and J by 9 bases; unmatched bases: 5. The CDR3 runs 14 residues. Germline V gene lookup returns CDR1 GTSNPN and CDR2 SVGIG (reference sequence). The CDR3 here is CAWSVGTGESPQHF. The CDR3 DNA reads TGTGCCTGGAGTGTGGGGACAGGGGAATCGCCCCAGCATTTT.

This rearrangement joins TRBV4-2 to TRBJ2-3; D may be TRBD2 (5 bases). The CDR3 is made up of 14 amino acids. V was trimmed by 0 bases and J by 1 base, leaving 5 bases between them. The germline gives CDR1 LGHNA, CDR2 YNFKEQ. CDR3 sequence: CASSQDSGTDTQYF. The DNA for the CDR3 is TGTGCCAGCAGCCAAGATAGCGGCACAGATACGCAGTATTTT.

The chain is built from TRBV4-1 and TRBJ1-4, with 7 bases aligning to TRBD1. V trimming: 2 bases; J trimming: 5 bases; junction bases outside the gene matches: 11. This CDR3 comprises 17 residues. Per germline, CDR1 MGHRA and CDR2 YSYEKL. CDR3 amino acids: CASSQLRQGTENEKLFF. Written as DNA, the CDR3 is TGCGCCAGCAGCCAACTCCGACAGGGAACGGAGAATGAAAAACTGTTTTTT.